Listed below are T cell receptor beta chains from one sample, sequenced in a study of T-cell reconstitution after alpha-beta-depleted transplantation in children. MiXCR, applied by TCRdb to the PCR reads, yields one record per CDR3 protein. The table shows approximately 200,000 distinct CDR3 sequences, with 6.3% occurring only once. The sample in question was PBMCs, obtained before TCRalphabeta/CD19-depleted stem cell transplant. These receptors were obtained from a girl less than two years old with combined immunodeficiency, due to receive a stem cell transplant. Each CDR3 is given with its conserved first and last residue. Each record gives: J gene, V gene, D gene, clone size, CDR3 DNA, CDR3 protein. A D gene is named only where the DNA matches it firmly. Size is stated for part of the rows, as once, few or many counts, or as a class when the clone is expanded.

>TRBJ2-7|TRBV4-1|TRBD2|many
TGCGCCAGCAGCCCTCTTGCGGGAGCGAGATACGAGCAGTACTTC
CASSPLAGARYEQYF
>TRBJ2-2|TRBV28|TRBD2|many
TGTGCCAGCAGCGAGCGGGAGGTAGCCGGGGAGCTGTTTTTT
CASSEREVAGELFF
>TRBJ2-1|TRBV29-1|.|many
TGCAGCGTTGCGCTAGCGGTAGGGGGCAATGAGCAGTTCTTC
CSVALAVGGNEQFF
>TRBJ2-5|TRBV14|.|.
TGTGCCAGCAGCCAAGAATGGGGGCGAGAGACCCAGTACTTC
CASSQEWGRETQYF
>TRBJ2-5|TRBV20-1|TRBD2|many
TGCAGTGCTAGAAAAGCGGGAGGTCGGCAAGAGACCCAGTACTTC
CSARKAGGRQETQYF
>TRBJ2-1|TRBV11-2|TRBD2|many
TGTGCCAGCAGCTTAGATCCCCGGACTAGCGGGAGGGCTACTAGCTCCTACAATGAGCAGTTCTTC
CASSLDPRTSGRATSSYNEQFF
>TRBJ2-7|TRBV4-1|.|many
TGCGCCAGCAGCCAAGAGTTTTGGGGCTACGAGCAGTACTTC
CASSQEFWGYEQYF
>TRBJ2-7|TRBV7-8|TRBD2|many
TGTGCCAGCAGCCCCGGGAGGACTTCCTACGAGCAGTACTTC
CASSPGRTSYEQYF
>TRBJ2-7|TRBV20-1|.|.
TGCAGTGCGCCCCACCAAGGGACCGGCTCCTACGAGCAGTACTTC
CSAPHQGTGSYEQYF
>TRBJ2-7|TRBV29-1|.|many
TGCAGCGTTGAAGATGGAGCTTACGAGCAGTACTTC
CSVEDGAYEQYF
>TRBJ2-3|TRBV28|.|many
TGTGCCAGCAGGCAGCTGACCGGCGTGAAGAGGGATACGCAGTATTTT
CASRQLTGVKRDTQYF
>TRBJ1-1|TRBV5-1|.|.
TGCGCCAGCAGCCCGGAGACAATTTCGAACACTGAAGCTTTCTTT
CASSPETISNTEAFF
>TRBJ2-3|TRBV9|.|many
TGTGCCAGCAGCGTATGGGAGGCCCCCACAGATACGCAGTATTTT
CASSVWEAPTDTQYF
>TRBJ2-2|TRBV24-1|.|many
TGTGCCACCAGTAGAAACCGGGATTACGCCGGGGAGCTGTTTTTT
CATSRNRDYAGELFF
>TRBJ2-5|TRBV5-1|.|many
TGCGCCAGCAAAGAGGGGGGCAAAGAGACCCAGTACTTC
CASKEGGKETQYF
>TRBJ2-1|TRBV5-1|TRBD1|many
TGCGCCAGCAGCCCCCGGACAGGGGCAGGGGGCCAGAACAATGAGCAGTTCTTC
CASSPRTGAGGQNNEQFF
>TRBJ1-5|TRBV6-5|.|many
TGTGCCAGCAGTCCTAATAGCAATCAGCCCCAGCATTTT
CASSPNSNQPQHF
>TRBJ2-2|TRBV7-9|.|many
TGTGCCAGCAGCTATGGGGACTGGGAGCTGTTTTTT
CASSYGDWELFF
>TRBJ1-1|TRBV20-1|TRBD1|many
TGCAGTGCTAGAGAGACAGGGCTCCGGTACACTGAAGCTTTCTTT
CSARETGLRYTEAFF
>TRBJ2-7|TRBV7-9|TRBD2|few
TGTGCCAGCAGCGTCGGGGGGGCGTATTACGAGCAGTACTTC
CASSVGGAYYEQYF
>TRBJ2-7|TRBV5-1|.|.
TGCGCCAGCAGCCCCGGGGTGTGGACTAACTCCTACGAGCAGTACTTC
CASSPGVWTNSYEQYF
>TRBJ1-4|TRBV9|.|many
TGTGCCAGCAGCGTAGAGGCCCGACCCGGTGAAAAACTGTTTTTT
CASSVEARPGEKLFF
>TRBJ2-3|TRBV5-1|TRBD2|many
TGCGCCAGCAGCCTAGCGGTCAGCAGCACAGATACGCAGTATTTT
CASSLAVSSTDTQYF
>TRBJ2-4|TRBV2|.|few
TGTGCCAGCGAGCCTTTAAACATTCAGTACTTC
CASEPLNIQYF
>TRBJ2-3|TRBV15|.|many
TGTGCCACCAGCCCTAGCAAATTCTGGTCAGATACGCAGTATTTT
CATSPSKFWSDTQYF
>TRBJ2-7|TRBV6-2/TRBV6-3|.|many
TGTGCCAGCAGTTCCCGGAGAGAGCAGTACTTC
CASSSRREQYF
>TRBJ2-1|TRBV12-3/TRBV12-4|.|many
TGTGCCAGCAGTTTAGATCCGGGGCATGAGCAGTTCTTC
CASSLDPGHEQFF
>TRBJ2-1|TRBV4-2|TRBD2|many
TGTGCCAGCAGCCAAGTATCCAGCGGGGCCTACAATGAGCAGTTCTTC
CASSQVSSGAYNEQFF
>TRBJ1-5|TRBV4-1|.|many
TGCGCCAGCAGCCAAGCCAGGGGTGATCAGCCCCAGCATTTT
CASSQARGDQPQHF
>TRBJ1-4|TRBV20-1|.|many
TGCAGTGCTAGAGATTTTAGCGGCACGGGGAATGAAAAACTGTTTTTT
CSARDFSGTGNEKLFF
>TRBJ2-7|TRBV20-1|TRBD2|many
TGCAGTGCTAGGGCTAGCGGGGGGAGATTCTACGAGCAGTACTTC
CSARASGGRFYEQYF
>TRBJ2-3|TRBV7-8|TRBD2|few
TGTGCCAGTTTTCATCTAGCGGGGGCTGCCGAGACTACAGATACGCAGTATTTT
CASFHLAGAAETTDTQYF
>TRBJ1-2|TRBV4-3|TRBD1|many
TGCGCCAGCAGCCAATTTTCAGGGGGCAGTAACTATGGCTACACCTTC
CASSQFSGGSNYGYTF
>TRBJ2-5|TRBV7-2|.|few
TGTGCCAGCAGCTTGCATTCTAGCGTAGAGACCCAGTACTTC
CASSLHSSVETQYF
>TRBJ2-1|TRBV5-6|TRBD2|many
TGTGCCAGCAGCCCCGCCCGACTAGCTCCAATCAATGAGCAGTTCTTC
CASSPARLAPINEQFF
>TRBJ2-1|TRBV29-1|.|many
TGCAGCGTTGGGCTCGGGACTGAGCAGTTCTTC
CSVGLGTEQFF
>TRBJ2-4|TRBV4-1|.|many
TGCGCCAGCAGCCAAGAAGGAGCCGGCATTCAGTACTTC
CASSQEGAGIQYF
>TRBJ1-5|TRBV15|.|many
TGTGCCACCAGCGAACAGGGATCGGAGCCCCAGCATTTT
CATSEQGSEPQHF
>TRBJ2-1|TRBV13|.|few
TGTGCCAGCAGCTTAGTACCCGGGAGTGATGAGCAGTTCTTC
CASSLVPGSDEQFF
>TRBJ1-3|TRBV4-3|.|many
TGCGCCAGCAGCGGGGACCGGAGCTCTGGAAACACCATATATTTT
CASSGDRSSGNTIYF
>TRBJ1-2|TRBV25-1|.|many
TGTGCCAGCAGTGAAAGGGGACGCTATGGCTACACCTTC
CASSERGRYGYTF
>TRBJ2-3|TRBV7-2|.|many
TGTGCCAGCACAACCTCCGGCCGTACCACGCAGTATTTT
CASTTSGRTTQYF
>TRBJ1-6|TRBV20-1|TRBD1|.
TGCAGTGCTAGAAGACAGGGTCCCAGCTCCTATAATTCACCCCTCCACTTT
CSARRQGPSSYNSPLHF
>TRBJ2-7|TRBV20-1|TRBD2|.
TGCTGTGCTAGAGATCTGCGGGGGGGGCTGGCCCCCTACGAGCAGTACTTC
CCARDLRGGLAPYEQYF
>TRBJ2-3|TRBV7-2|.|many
TGTGCCAGCAGCTTAGCGGTTTCTTTCCCAGGAACCCTCTTAGATACGCAGTATTTT
CASSLAVSFPGTLLDTQYF
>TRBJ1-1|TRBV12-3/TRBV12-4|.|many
TGTGCCAGCAGATCAAACACTGAAGCTTTCTTT
CASRSNTEAFF
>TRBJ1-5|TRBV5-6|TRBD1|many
TGTGCCAGCAGCTTGGCAAGGGGGCTGGGCAATCAGCCCCAGCATTTT
CASSLARGLGNQPQHF
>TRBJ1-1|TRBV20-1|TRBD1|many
TGCAGTGCTGGCGGGACAGGGATTGGGAACACTGAAGCTTTCTTT
CSAGGTGIGNTEAFF
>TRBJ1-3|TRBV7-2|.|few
TGTGCCAGCAGCCCACAAACATCGGTACTCTCTGGAAACACCATATATTTT
CASSPQTSVLSGNTIYF
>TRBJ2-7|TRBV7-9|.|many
TGTGCCAGCAGCACCGGGACTGACGGGGAAGCCTACGAGCAGTACTTC
CASSTGTDGEAYEQYF
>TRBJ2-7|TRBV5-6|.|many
TGTGCCAGCAGCTTGGTCGCAGGGGAGGGTTCCTACGAGCAGTACTTC
CASSLVAGEGSYEQYF
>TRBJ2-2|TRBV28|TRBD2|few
TGTGCCAGCAGTTTATCCAGGACTAGCGGGCCTTTCGCGAACACCGGGGAGCTGTTTTTT
CASSLSRTSGPFANTGELFF
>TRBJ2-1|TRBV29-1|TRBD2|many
TGCAGCGTGGCAACCTCTAGCGGGGGGATGGATGAGCAGTTCTTC
CSVATSSGGMDEQFF
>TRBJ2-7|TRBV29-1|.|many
TGCAGCGTTGAAGACCGCCAATACGAGCAGTACTTC
CSVEDRQYEQYF
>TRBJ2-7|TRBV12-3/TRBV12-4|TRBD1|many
TGTGCCAGCAGTTTCGGACAGGGGAGCGAGCAGTACTTC
CASSFGQGSEQYF
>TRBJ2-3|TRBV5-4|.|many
TGTGCCAGCAAGGTACAGGGCCGCACAGATACGCAGTATTTT
CASKVQGRTDTQYF